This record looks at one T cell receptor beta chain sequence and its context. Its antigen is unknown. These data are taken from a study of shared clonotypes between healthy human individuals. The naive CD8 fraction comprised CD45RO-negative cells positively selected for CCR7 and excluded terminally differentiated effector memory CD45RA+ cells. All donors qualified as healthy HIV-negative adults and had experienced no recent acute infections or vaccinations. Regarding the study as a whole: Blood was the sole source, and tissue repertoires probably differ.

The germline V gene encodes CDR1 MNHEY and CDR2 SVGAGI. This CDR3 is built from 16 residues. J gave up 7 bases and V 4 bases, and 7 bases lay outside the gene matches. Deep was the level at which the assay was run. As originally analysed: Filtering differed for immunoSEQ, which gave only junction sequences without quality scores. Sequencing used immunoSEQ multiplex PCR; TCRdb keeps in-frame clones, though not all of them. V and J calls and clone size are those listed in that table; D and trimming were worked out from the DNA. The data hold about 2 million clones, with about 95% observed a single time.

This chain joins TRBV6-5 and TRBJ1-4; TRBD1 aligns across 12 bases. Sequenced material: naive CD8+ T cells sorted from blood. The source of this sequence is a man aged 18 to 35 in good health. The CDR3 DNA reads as TGTGCCAGCAGTTGGGGACAGGGGGCTGAGGGTGAAAAACTGTTTTTT. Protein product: CASSWGQGAEGEKLFF.